This entry concerns a single T cell receptor beta chain. The antigen remains unidentified. The treatment: about 20 received Ad26.COV2.S at low or high dose, single or two shots; 5 received placebo; per-sample allocation not given. Specimen acquisition occurred on day 63 following the initial vaccine or placebo injection. Repertoires were generated with immunoSEQ multiplex PCR, while TCRdb's copy carries only in-frame clones and drops some. The data hold 350,000 to 500,000 clones, with about 93% observed a single time. This sample was included in a study of Ad26.COV2.S vaccination and SARS-CoV-2 variants. The CDR3 covers 14 residues. Trimming removed 8 bases from V and 6 bases from J, with 17 bases in between. Germline V CDR1 and CDR2: PRHDT, FYEKMQ (reference sequence). General observations from the study: Participants in the vaccine arm had higher spike-specific TCR breadth; placebo recipients had lower.

Here the sequenced sample was peripheral blood, taken in a trial of Ad26.COV2.S vaccine versus placebo. This rearrangement joins TRBV13 to TRBJ2-1; D possibly corresponds to TRBD2 (6 bases). The clonotype comes from a person aged 18-65 years who received the Ad26.COV2.S COVID-19 vaccine or a placebo. The CDR3 reads CASGKAGLGNEQFF. The DNA for the CDR3 is TGTGCCAGCGGAAAAGCGGGCTTGGGCAATGAGCAGTTCTTC. The full variable domain, completed using reference TRBV13 and TRBJ2-1, is AAGVIQSPRHLIKEKRETATLKCYPIPRHDTVYWYQQGPGQDPQFLISFYEKMQSDKGSIPDRFSAQQFSDYHSELNMSSLELGDSALYFCASGKAGLGNEQFFGPGTRLTVL.